The 18 T cell receptor beta chains reported below all come from one sample, sequenced in a study of cytomegalovirus exposure and HLA in healthy donors. The PCR was carried out with 60 Vbeta primers and 13 Jbeta primers. Method: immunoSEQ multiplex PCR; TCRdb's copy keeps in-frame clones and lacks some. In the table there are approximately 170,000 clones, approximately 71% of which are singletons. Sample: PBMCs. All receptors come from a male donor in good health and CMV-seronegative.

The J gene is TRBJ2-3, the V gene TRBV2; weak D call: TRBD1 (6 bases). V lost 9 bases to trimming and J lost 2 bases, with 18 bases between them. Germline V lookup: CDR1 SNHLY, CDR2 FYNNEI. CDR3 length: 15 amino acids. The CDR3 DNA reads TGTGCCAGTGTAGCGTGGGACACCCACACAGATACGCAGTATTTT. Protein product: CASVAWDTHTDTQYF.

CDR3 amino acids: CASFAGETQYF. CDR3 coding DNA: TGTGCCAGCTTTGCCGGGGAGACCCAGTACTTC. The chain is built from TRBV6-5 and TRBJ2-5, with no clear D. Trimming shortened V by 8 bases and J by 5 bases, and 9 bases separated the two germline ends. Germline-derived CDR1 and CDR2 are MNHEY and SVGAGI. The CDR3 spans 11 residues.

V usage is TRBV6-1 and J usage is TRBJ2-7; 14 nucleotides align to TRBD2. The V and J ends lost 1 base and 3 bases, in that order; junction bases with no gene match: 5. This CDR3 region has 17 residues. Germline CDR1 reads MNHNS; CDR2 reads SASEGT. This chain's CDR3 is CASSEDGTSGSFYEQYF. As DNA, the CDR3 is TGTGCCAGCAGTGAAGATGGGACTAGCGGGAGCTTCTACGAGCAGTACTTC.

This chain uses TRBV2 with TRBJ1-1; 7 nucleotides line up with TRBD1. The CDR3 loop spans 13 amino acids. Germline CDR1 is SNHLY and CDR2 is FYNNEI. V lost 8 bases and J lost 4; bases outside the gene matches: 7. The CDR3 nucleotides are TGTGCCAGCGGAGAAACAGGGGCCACTGAAGCTTTCTTT. Protein: CASGETGATEAFF. The full variable domain, in which reference TRBV2 and TRBJ1-1 provide the parts outside the CDR3, is EPEVTQTPSHQVTQMGQEVILRCVPISNHLYFYWYRQILGQKVEFLVSFYNNEISEKSEIFDDQFSVERPDGSNFTLKIRSTKLEDSAMYFCASGETGATEAFFGQGTRLTVV.

The rearrangement uses TRBV19 and TRBJ2-7; 9 positions agree with TRBD1. V dropped 5 bases and J dropped 5; count of bases not matched to a gene: 16. Germline lookup yields CDR1 LNHDA and CDR2 SQIVND (reference sequence). The CDR3 covers 17 residues. The chain's CDR3 is CASSRAPSTGQGHEQYF. DNA for the CDR3: TGTGCCAGTAGTCGGGCCCCCAGTACGGGACAGGGTCACGAGCAGTACTTC.

This clone was seen a single time. The chain is built from TRBV13 and TRBJ2-2; D not certain. The CDR3 loop spans 15 amino acids. Per germline, CDR1 PRHDT and CDR2 FYEKMQ (reference sequence). V gave up 4 bases and J gave up 0 bases, with 9 bases separating them. Here the CDR3 DNA reads TGTGCCAGCAGCTACCTACCTACGAACACCGGGGAGCTGTTTTTT. It yields the protein CASSYLPTNTGELFF.

This clone was recorded a few times. The chain couples TRBV28 to TRBJ2-3; D perhaps matches TRBD2 (6 bases). The CDR3 sequence is 15 residues long. Trimming left V 5 bases short and J 5 bases short, with 17 bases between. CDR1 and CDR2 (germline): MDHEN, SYDVKM. Written as DNA, the CDR3 is TGTGCCAGCAGTCCCCCCCGGGGAGGTAGAGATACGCAGTATTTT. Residues: CASSPPRGGRDTQYF. The full variable domain, completed using reference TRBV28 and TRBJ2-3, is DVKVTQSSRYLVKRTGEKVFLECVQDMDHENMFWYRQDPGLGLRLIYFSYDVKMKEKGDIPEGYSVSREKKERFSLILESASTNQTSMYLCASSPPRGGRDTQYFGPGTRLTVL.

The chain has TRBV2 and TRBJ2-7; 13 bases are shared with TRBD2. V was pared by 6 bases and J by 11 bases, with 10 bases of the junction left unmatched. Germline CDR1 SNHLY, CDR2 FYNNEI. The CDR3 is 14 amino acids. The CDR3 nucleotides are TGTGCCAGCAGGGGGACTAGCGGGGCCACGTTTGAGTACTTC. This gives the protein CASRGTSGATFEYF. Full variable domain (rest looked up from reference TRBV2 and TRBJ2-7): EPEVTQTPSHQVTQMGQEVILRCVPISNHLYFYWYRQILGQKVEFLVSFYNNEISEKSEIFDDQFSVERPDGSNFTLKIRSTKLEDSAMYFCASRGTSGATFEYFGPGTRLTVT.

The count of this clone is one. This CDR3 is CASSLDGQGARTEAFF. The DNA for the CDR3 is TGTGCCAGCAGCTTAGACGGACAGGGGGCGCGAACTGAAGCTTTCTTT. This chain connects TRBV11-2 to TRBJ1-1; the match to TRBD1 covers 11 bases. CDR3 length: 16 residues. Germline V gives CDR1 SGHAT, CDR2 FQNNGV. V lost 0 bases, J lost 5 bases, and 5 bases stayed unmatched.

This chain connects TRBV6-4 to TRBJ2-1; TRBD1 matches 8 bases. This CDR3 comprises 13 residues. Per germline, CDR1 MRHNA and CDR2 SNTAGT. V shed 8 bases and J 8 bases; nucleotides not matched to a gene: 8. In DNA form, the CDR3 reads TGTGCCAGCGGTCAAGACAGGGGAGATGAGCAGTTCTTC. This translates into CASGQDRGDEQFF.

The rearrangement links TRBV19 to TRBJ2-6; 10 positions agree with TRBD1. V trimming: 4 bases; J trimming: 1 base; junction bases outside the gene matches: 4. Germline V gene lookup returns CDR1 LNHDA and CDR2 SQIVND (reference sequence). CDR3 length: 17 amino acids. The CDR3 DNA reads TGTGCCAGTAGTAGAGGACAGGGGGGATCTGGGGCCAACGTCCTGACTTTC. Translation gives CASSRGQGGSGANVLTF.

This sequence joins TRBV28 and TRBJ1-5; TRBD1 matches 9 bases. The CDR3 has 14 amino acids. Germline V CDR1 and CDR2: MDHEN, SYDVKM. V shed 5 bases, J shed 6 bases, and the junction held 5 bases outside the gene matches. CDR3 amino acids: CASSLGQGVQPQHF. For the CDR3, the DNA is TGTGCCAGCAGTCTGGGACAGGGCGTTCAGCCCCAGCATTTT.

This clone was counted only a few times. This chain links TRBV6-5 with TRBJ1-1; possibly TRBD1 for D (6 bases). Germline CDR1 reads MNHEY; CDR2 reads SVGAGI. Trimming shortened V by 2 bases and J by 4 bases, and 14 bases separated the two germline ends. The CDR3 loop spans 15 amino acids. The DNA of the CDR3 is TGTGCCAGCAGTTACGGGCCAGGGGAATTCACTGAAGCTTTCTTT. Its translation: CASSYGPGEFTEAFF.

Notes on this clone: Other DNA sequences in the sample encode the same CDR3. The genes are TRBV30 and TRBJ1-5, with D perhaps TRBD1 (6 bases). Trimming took 0 bases from V and 6 from J, leaving 9 bases between them. Germline V CDR1 and CDR2: GTSNPN, SVGIG (reference sequence). The CDR3 contains 13 residues. CDR3 sequence: CAWSVQGSQPQHF. For the CDR3, the DNA is TGTGCCTGGAGTGTACAGGGTAGTCAGCCCCAGCATTTT.

The rearrangement joins TRBV7-2 to TRBJ2-7, with 13 nucleotides matching TRBD2. The trim removed 3 bases at V and 0 bases at J, leaving 5 bases unmatched. The CDR3 is made up of 17 amino acids. Germline V gene sequence: CDR1 SGHTA, CDR2 FQGNSA. CDR3: CASSFTGTSGTSYEQYF. The DNA for the CDR3 is TGTGCCAGCAGCTTTACCGGGACTAGCGGGACCTCCTACGAGCAGTACTTC.

The chain joins TRBV11-3 to TRBJ2-3; possible D gene TRBD2, 5 bases. This CDR3 is 16 amino acids long. Germline V lookup: CDR1 SGHNT, CDR2 YENEEA. The ends were cut back, 4 bases at V and 0 bases at J, with 14 bases in the middle. The CDR3 sequence: CASSSVSGVSTDTQYF. The CDR3, as DNA: TGTGCCAGCAGCTCCGTATCCGGGGTTAGCACAGATACGCAGTATTTT.

V gene TRBV6-1 combines with J gene TRBJ2-7, with D perhaps matching TRBD1 (6 bases). The CDR3 loop spans 13 amino acids. Germline loops: CDR1 MNHNS, CDR2 SASEGT. Trimming left V 3 bases short and J 5 bases short, with 11 bases between. Written as DNA, the CDR3 is TGTGCCAGCAGTGAGGAAACAGGGCACGAGCAGTACTTC. Protein: CASSEETGHEQYF.

This chain joins TRBV7-3 and TRBJ2-7; TRBD2 aligns across 12 bases. The CDR3 contains 15 residues. Germline CDR1 reads SGHTA; CDR2 reads FQGTGA. With V trimmed by 3 bases and J by 6 bases, 6 bases remained unmatched. CDR3 in amino acids: CASSFGLAGFCEQYF. CDR3 in DNA: TGTGCCAGCAGCTTTGGACTAGCGGGATTTTGCGAGCAGTACTTC.